The 26 T cell receptor beta chains below were found in one sample sequenced in a study of blood T cell repertoires in COVID-19. Sequencing used immunoSEQ multiplex PCR; TCRdb keeps in-frame clones, though not all of them. Counted here are about 80,000 clones, just over 85% occurring once; the ten biggest clones make up about 4.8%. The sample comprised peripheral blood. The receptors shown here come from a woman of 80 years or more with acute or convalescent COVID-19.

V gene TRBV3-1 (or the pseudogene TRBV3-2) combines with J gene TRBJ2-7; 7 positions agree with TRBD1. Germline CDR1 LGHDT, CDR2 YNNKEL (reference sequence). The CDR3 consists of 17 residues. J was trimmed by 0 bases and V by 6 bases; bases with no gene match: 14. The DNA of the CDR3 is TGTGCCAGCAGGGTCCCCGGGACAGCGATTAGCTCCTACGAGCAGTACTTC. This gives the protein CASRVPGTAISSYEQYF.

CDR3 DNA: TGTGCCAGCAGCTTGGGGACTAGCGGGCGAACGGGGGAGACCCAGTACTTC. It specifies CASSLGTSGRTGETQYF. V and J are TRBV7-3 and TRBJ2-5; 12 positions match TRBD2. Trimming at V came to 3 bases and at J to 5 bases, leaving 10 bases not matched to a gene. CDR3 length equals 17 residues. Germline CDR1 and CDR2: SGHTA and FQGTGA.

This chain connects TRBV9 to TRBJ2-7; D might be TRBD1 (6 bases). This CDR3 comprises 15 residues. The ends were cut back, 3 bases at V and 3 bases at J, with 16 bases in the middle. Germline values: CDR1 SGDLS, CDR2 YYNGEE. The CDR3 bases are TGTGCCAGCAGCGAATCGACAGGTTTCCTCTACGAGCAGTACTTC. Amino acid sequence: CASSESTGFLYEQYF.

The chain recombines TRBV11-2 with TRBJ2-5, with 9 bases aligning to TRBD1. The CDR3 extends over 14 amino acids. Germline CDR1 is SGHAT and CDR2 is FQNNGV. J gave up 5 bases and V 3 bases, and 4 bases lay outside the gene matches. The CDR3 nucleotides read TGTGCCAGCAGCTTTTCAGGGACAGGGGAGACCCAGTACTTC. Protein product: CASSFSGTGETQYF.

The genes are TRBV18 and TRBJ2-7, with 10 bases aligning to TRBD1. CDR3 length: 15 amino acids. Trimming at V came to 3 bases and at J to 1 base, leaving 3 bases not matched to a gene. Germline CDR1 is KGHSH and CDR2 is LQKENI. The CDR3 loop is CASSPVGQGSYEQYF. The CDR3 bases are TGTGCCAGCTCACCTGTGGGACAGGGGTCCTACGAGCAGTACTTC.

The V call is TRBV7-2, the J call TRBJ2-1, with 8 positions matching TRBD2. Trimming cost V 5 bases and J 8 bases; bases outside gene matches: 8. This CDR3 comprises 14 residues. Per the germline V gene, CDR1 is SGHTA and CDR2 is FQGNSA. In nucleotides, the CDR3 is TGTGCCAGCAGCCCAAGCGGGGGTGCGTATGAGCAGTTCTTC. Translation gives CASSPSGGAYEQFF. Filled out from reference TRBV7-2 and TRBJ2-1, the complete variable domain reads GAGVSQSPSNKVTEKGKDVELRCDPISGHTALYWYRQSLGQGLEFLIYFQGNSAPDKSGLPSDRFSAERTGGSVSTLTIQRTQQEDSAVYLCASSPSGGAYEQFFGPGTRLTVL.

The chain is built from TRBV5-1 and TRBJ2-2; TRBD1 is a possible D gene (6 bases). Germline CDR1 reads SGHRS; CDR2 reads YFSETQ. The CDR3 sequence is 18 residues long. V was shortened by 1 base and J by 0 bases, with 16 bases between the two germline ends. Here the CDR3 DNA reads TGCGCCAGCAGCTTGTTTCCACAGGGTCCTGCGAACACCGGGGAGCTGTTTTTT. It specifies CASSLFPQGPANTGELFF.

CDR3 protein: CASGLAESYEQYF. CDR3 sequence (DNA): TGCGCCAGCGGACTAGCGGAATCCTACGAGCAGTACTTC. The chain employs TRBV5-1 and TRBJ2-7; 10 bases fit TRBD2. V lost 7 bases, J lost 1 base, and 2 bases stayed unmatched. The CDR3 is made up of 13 amino acids. CDR1 is SGHRS and CDR2 is YFSETQ in the germline V gene.

The genes are TRBV12-5 and TRBJ1-1; the match to TRBD1 covers 7 bases. Germline trimming cut 0 bases from V and 8 bases from J; bases unmatched to any gene: 9. Germline CDR1 and CDR2: LGHNT and FRNRAP. The CDR3 has 15 amino acids. CDR3 protein: CASGLVTGQAIEAFF. In nucleotides, the CDR3 is TGTGCTAGTGGTTTGGTTACCGGACAGGCCATAGAAGCTTTCTTT.

The rearrangement links TRBV29-1 to TRBJ1-1; tentative D call: TRBD1 (6 bases). Germline-derived CDR1 and CDR2 are SQVTM and ANQGSEA. V gave up 4 bases and J gave up 0 bases, with 21 bases separating them. This CDR3 contains 17 residues. CDR3 sequence: CSVVLIKQGTLNTEAFF. The CDR3 DNA is TGCAGCGTTGTCCTTATTAAACAGGGTACCCTGAACACTGAAGCTTTCTTT.

This chain uses TRBV2 with TRBJ2-3, with TRBD2 matching 12 bases. CDR1 is SNHLY and CDR2 is FYNNEI in the germline V gene. V trimming: 7 bases; J trimming: 4 bases; junction bases outside the gene matches: 6. The CDR3 is made up of 15 amino acids. DNA of the CDR3: TGTGCCAGCAACAAACTAGCGGGGGGAGCAGATACGCAGTATTTT. This encodes CASNKLAGGADTQYF.

In its sample, this clone was seen a few times. This chain joins TRBV5-4 and TRBJ2-6; 7 bases agree with TRBD2. Germline values: CDR1 SGHNT, CDR2 YYREEE (reference sequence). After removal of 3 bases from V and 2 bases from J, the junction contained 2 bases not matched to a gene. The CDR3 consists of 15 residues. CDR3 residues: CASSWGGTGANVLTF. In DNA form, the CDR3 reads TGTGCCAGCAGCTGGGGGGGAACTGGGGCCAACGTCCTGACTTTC.

V gene TRBV27 combines with J gene TRBJ1-2; no clear D. Germline-derived CDR1 and CDR2 are MNHEY and SMNVEV (reference sequence). This CDR3 has 13 residues. The V and J ends lost 6 bases and 4 bases respectively, with 12 bases between them. This chain's CDR3 is CASSLASSYGYTF. The CDR3 DNA is TGTGCCAGCAGCCTCGCGAGTTCCTATGGCTACACCTTC.

V and J are TRBV7-6 and TRBJ2-1, with a weak D call TRBD1 (6 bases). With 2 bases removed from V and 8 bases from J, the gap between germline ends came to 10 bases. The CDR3 consists of 13 residues. Germline V gene sequence: CDR1 SGHVS, CDR2 FNYEAQ. The DNA of the CDR3 is TGTGCCAGCAGCTTATACAGGGTCCATGAGCAGTTCTTC. This gives the protein CASSLYRVHEQFF.

Remarks on this clone: Other nucleotide sequences from this sample produce the same CDR3. This chain uses TRBV2 with TRBJ2-3; D gene ambiguous. Per germline, CDR1 SNHLY and CDR2 FYNNEI. The CDR3 covers 11 residues. Trimming took off 6 bases at V and 2 bases at J, with 3 bases between the two ends. In nucleotides, the CDR3 is TGTGCCAGCAGCTCCACAGATACGCAGTATTTT. Protein product: CASSSTDTQYF.

The chain combines TRBV2 with TRBJ1-1; no definite D call. V was cut by 5 bases and J by 5 bases, with 12 bases left in between. CDR1 is SNHLY, CDR2 FYNNEI, per germline. The CDR3 is 13 amino acids. The CDR3 sequence is CASSPDAGTEAFF. In nucleotides, the CDR3 is TGTGCCAGCAGTCCCGACGCGGGAACTGAAGCTTTCTTT. Variable domain in full (rest from reference TRBV2 and TRBJ1-1): EPEVTQTPSHQVTQMGQEVILRCVPISNHLYFYWYRQILGQKVEFLVSFYNNEISEKSEIFDDQFSVERPDGSNFTLKIRSTKLEDSAMYFCASSPDAGTEAFFGQGTRLTVV.

The chain combines TRBV19 with TRBJ2-3; TRBD1 matches at 9 bases. J gave up 6 bases and V 5 bases, and 3 bases lay outside the gene matches. The CDR3 is 13 residues long. In germline, CDR1 is LNHDA, CDR2 SQIVND (reference sequence). Here the CDR3 DNA reads TGTGCCAGTAGTCCCGGGACAGGGGATACGCAGTATTTT. It translates to CASSPGTGDTQYF. Variable domain in full (rest from reference TRBV19 and TRBJ2-3): DGGITQSPKYLFRKEGQNVTLSCEQNLNHDAMYWYRQDPGQGLRLIYYSQIVNDFQKGDIAEGYSVSREKKESFPLTVTSAQKNPTAFYLCASSPGTGDTQYFGPGTRLTVL.

The chain uses TRBV18 and TRBJ2-1; 13 bases are a match to TRBD2. Germline CDR1 reads KGHSH; CDR2 reads LQKENI. This CDR3 is built from 16 residues. Trimming cost V 6 bases and J 3 bases; bases outside gene matches: 5. Here the CDR3 reads CASSYGLAGDYNEQFF. The CDR3 region has the DNA TGTGCCAGCTCGTACGGACTAGCGGGGGACTACAATGAGCAGTTCTTC. Full variable domain (rest looked up from reference TRBV18 and TRBJ2-1): NAGVMQNPRHLVRRRGQEARLRCSPMKGHSHVYWYRQLPEEGLKFMVYLQKENIIDESGMPKERFSAEFPKEGPSILRIQQVVRGDSAAYFCASSYGLAGDYNEQFFGPGTRLTVL.

This chain links TRBV7-2 with TRBJ1-6; 9 bases match TRBD1. This CDR3 is 15 amino acids long. The J segment lost 10 bases and the V segment lost 1 base, leaving 5 bases of the junction unmatched. From germline, CDR1 is SGHTA and CDR2 FQGNSA. The CDR3 DNA follows: TGTGCCAGCAGCTTAGGGGGACAGGGAAGATCACCCCTCCACTTT. Protein product: CASSLGGQGRSPLHF.

In this sample, this clone turned up a few times. The J gene is TRBJ1-1, the V gene TRBV5-6; D possibly corresponds to TRBD1 (5 bases). Trimming pared 2 bases from V and 1 base from J, leaving 6 bases between. Germline CDR1 is SGHDT and CDR2 is YYEEEE. This CDR3 has 13 amino acids. The CDR3: CASSLTGNTEAFF. The CDR3, as DNA: TGTGCCAGCAGCTTAACAGGGAACACTGAAGCTTTCTTT. Supplemented by reference TRBV5-6 and TRBJ1-1, the full variable domain reads DAGVTQSPTHLIKTRGQQVTLRCSPKSGHDTVSWYQQALGQGPQFIFQYYEEEERQRGNFPDRFSGHQFPNYSSELNVNALLLGDSALYLCASSLTGNTEAFFGQGTRLTVV.

The CDR3, as DNA: TGTGCCAGCAGCTCCGGGACAGGGCTCTACGAGCAGTACTTC. Protein: CASSSGTGLYEQYF. The chain is built from TRBV7-2 and TRBJ2-7; 9 nucleotides align to TRBD1. Germline CDR1 reads SGHTA; CDR2 reads FQGNSA. V shed 4 bases, J shed 3 bases, and the junction held 4 bases outside the gene matches. The CDR3 is 14 residues long.

The chain has TRBV7-2 and TRBJ1-5; 8 bases agree with TRBD1. The CDR3 has 14 amino acids. The V gene end was trimmed by 5 bases and the J gene end by 7 bases; junction bases not matched to a gene: 7. Per the germline V gene, CDR1 is SGHTA and CDR2 is FQGNSA. CDR3 sequence (DNA): TGTGCCAGCAGCGCCACCAGGGGGCTCCAGCCCCAGCATTTT. Translated, it gives CASSATRGLQPQHF.

The gene calls are TRBV7-9 and TRBJ2-5; 8 nucleotides agree with TRBD1. Germline V CDR1 and CDR2: SEHNR, FQNEAQ (reference sequence). The CDR3 runs 17 residues. The junction had 16 bases not matched to a gene; V was cut back by 5 bases and J by 5 bases. The CDR3 DNA sequence: TGTGCCAGCAGCGTACTAACAGGGGGTAAGGTGGACGAGACCCAGTACTTC. Its protein product is CASSVLTGGKVDETQYF.

The chain uses TRBV15 and TRBJ2-5; maybe TRBD2 (6 bases). The V gene lost 5 bases and the J gene lost 0 bases, with 10 bases spanning the gap. Germline V gene data show CDR1 as LNHNV and CDR2 as YYDKDF (reference sequence). The CDR3 is made up of 14 amino acids. The chain's CDR3 is CATSASSDQETQYF. The CDR3 nucleotides are TGTGCCACCAGCGCATCTAGCGACCAAGAGACCCAGTACTTC.

V gene TRBV6-1 combines with J gene TRBJ1-6; TRBD1 aligns across 10 bases. CDR3 length equals 15 residues. The V gene's germline CDR1 is MNHNS and CDR2 SASEGT. V lost 3 bases, J lost 9 bases, and 5 bases stayed unmatched. Written as DNA, the CDR3 is TGTGCCAGCAGTGAGGGGACAGGGGAAACTTCACCCCTCCACTTT. It specifies CASSEGTGETSPLHF.

The J gene is TRBJ2-2, the V gene TRBV7-2; D not resolved. V was cut by 2 bases and J by 4 bases, with 8 bases left in between. The CDR3 extends over 14 amino acids. Per germline, CDR1 SGHTA and CDR2 FQGNSA. The CDR3 region has the DNA TGTGCCAGCAGCTTATTTCTAGGCACCGGGGAGCTGTTTTTT. It translates to CASSLFLGTGELFF. Full variable domain (remainder filled in from reference TRBV7-2 and TRBJ2-2): GAGVSQSPSNKVTEKGKDVELRCDPISGHTALYWYRQSLGQGLEFLIYFQGNSAPDKSGLPSDRFSAERTGGSVSTLTIQRTQQEDSAVYLCASSLFLGTGELFFGEGSRLTVL.